These 14 T cell receptor beta chains were all obtained from the same sample, sequenced in a study of shared clonotypes between healthy human individuals. Clones were read by immunoSEQ multiplex PCR, and TCRdb kept only the in-frame ones, dropping some. The sample has 1,100,000 or so clones; about 80% are singletons. Material for sequencing was memory CD4+ T cells from PBMCs. Subset meaning: CD45RA-negative fraction. These receptors all stem from a man younger than 30 in good health. Some clones in this sample may be carry-over from other donors' samples.

The chain combines TRBV18 with TRBJ2-7, with D perhaps TRBD1 (6 bases). Germline V gene sequence: CDR1 KGHSH, CDR2 LQKENI. The CDR3 has 15 amino acids. Trimming left V 3 bases short and J 2 bases short, with 14 bases between. The CDR3 nucleotides read TGTGCCAGCTCACCCGCGGCAGGGGCTGCCTACGAGCAGTACTTC. Protein sequence: CASSPAAGAAYEQYF.

The rearrangement joins TRBV12-5 to TRBJ2-3, with no clear D. This CDR3 comprises 13 residues. With 5 bases removed from V and 4 bases from J, the gap between germline ends came to 10 bases. The V gene's germline CDR1 is LGHNT and CDR2 FRNRAP. CDR3 loop: CASGLRLSDTQYF. Here the CDR3 DNA reads TGTGCTAGTGGTCTGCGGTTGTCAGATACGCAGTATTTT.

This sequence joins TRBV5-4 and TRBJ2-3; D may be TRBD1 or TRBD2 (5 bases each). V lost 1 base to trimming and J lost 4 bases, with 19 bases between them. The CDR3 runs 17 residues. The germline CDR1 and CDR2 sequences are SGHNT and YYREEE (reference sequence). CDR3 in amino acids: CASSLNGGSVSADTQYF. For the CDR3, the DNA is TGTGCCAGCAGCTTGAATGGGGGTTCAGTTTCGGCAGATACGCAGTATTTT.

The CDR3 nucleotides are TGTGCCAGCAGCTTGGGAACGAGGCAGTACTTC. This encodes CASSLGTRQYF. The chain carries TRBV5-5 and TRBJ2-7, with unresolved D. With 0 bases removed from V and 9 bases from J, the gap between germline ends came to 7 bases. The CDR3 has 11 amino acids. Looked up from germline, CDR1 is SGHKS and CDR2 is YYEKEE (reference sequence).

Only a few counts were recorded for this clone. The chain has TRBV10-1 and TRBJ1-1; D gene ambiguous. Germline V lookup: CDR1 WNHNN, CDR2 SYGVQD (reference sequence). The CDR3 consists of 11 residues. Trimming took 3 bases from V and 9 from J, leaving 8 bases between them. The CDR3 is CASSDNLQAFF. The CDR3 DNA sequence: TGCGCCAGCAGTGATAACTTACAAGCTTTCTTT.

This clone occurred many times. This rearrangement joins TRBV5-1 to TRBJ2-5; TRBD1 matches 10 bases. Germline V gene sequence: CDR1 SGHRS, CDR2 YFSETQ. This CDR3 contains 15 residues. V lost 5 bases to trimming and J lost 2 bases; unmatched junction nucleotides: 6. For the CDR3, the DNA is TGCGCCAGCAGGAAAGGACAGGGGGATCAAGAGACCCAGTACTTC. It translates to CASRKGQGDQETQYF.

V is TRBV25-1 and J is TRBJ1-4; the D is unclear. This CDR3 spans 15 amino acids. CDR1 is MGHDK, CDR2 SYGVNS, per germline. Deletions cut 6 bases from V and 10 bases from J, with 21 bases between. The CDR3 DNA reads TGTGCCAGCAGCCCCAGGCGGGCTGGGCTCGGAAAACTGTTTTTT. Protein sequence: CASSPRRAGLGKLFF. The whole variable domain, remainder taken from reference TRBV25-1 and TRBJ1-4, is EADIYQTPRYLVIGTGKKITLECSQTMGHDKMYWYQQDPGMELHLIHYSYGVNSTEKGDLSSESTVSRIRTEHFPLTLESARPSHTSQYLCASSPRRAGLGKLFFGSGTQLSVL.

The chain has TRBV7-9 and TRBJ2-3; TRBD2 matches at 10 bases. The germline V gene encodes CDR1 SEHNR and CDR2 FQNEAQ (reference sequence). The trim removed 5 bases at V and 2 bases at J, leaving 7 bases unmatched. The CDR3 runs to 16 residues. CDR3 in amino acids: CASSPRAGGTTDTQYF. The CDR3, as DNA: TGTGCCAGCAGCCCCCGAGCGGGAGGGACCACAGATACGCAGTATTTT.

V usage is TRBV5-4 and J usage is TRBJ2-2; unclear D gene. The CDR3 sequence is 13 residues long. Germline V lookup: CDR1 SGHNT, CDR2 YYREEE (reference sequence). V was trimmed by 1 base and J by 1 base, leaving 2 bases between them. The CDR3 sequence: CASSLKNTGELFF. DNA for the CDR3: TGTGCCAGCAGCTTGAAGAACACCGGGGAGCTGTTTTTT.

The chain combines TRBV5-4 with TRBJ2-3, with a possible D match to TRBD1 (6 bases). This CDR3 region has 14 residues. V shed 5 bases and J shed 0 bases, with 10 bases lying between them. CDR1 is SGHNT, CDR2 YYREEE, per germline (reference sequence). CDR3 in DNA: TGTGCCAGCAGTTCGGACAGTAGCACAGATACGCAGTATTTT. Its protein product is CASSSDSSTDTQYF.

The chain combines TRBV11-2 with TRBJ2-1; 9 bases match TRBD2. From germline, CDR1 is SGHAT and CDR2 FQNNGV. The CDR3 has 16 residues. V lost 4 bases and J lost 2; bases outside the gene matches: 6. CDR3 in amino acids: CASSYPSGNAYNEQFF. In DNA form, the CDR3 reads TGTGCCAGCAGCTATCCTAGCGGGAACGCCTACAATGAGCAGTTCTTC.

The chain uses TRBV2 and TRBJ2-3; maybe TRBD2 (6 bases). The germline gives CDR1 SNHLY, CDR2 FYNNEI. The V and J ends lost 7 bases and 2 bases respectively, with 13 bases between them. The CDR3 has 14 amino acids. The CDR3 DNA is TGTGCCAGCAAACTAGCACATCTCACAGATACGCAGTATTTT. Its protein product is CASKLAHLTDTQYF.

The chain recombines TRBV9 with TRBJ2-3, with D unclear. V lost 0 bases and J lost 4, with 15 bases in between. The CDR3 extends over 16 amino acids. In germline, CDR1 is SGDLS, CDR2 YYNGEE. The CDR3 loop is CASSVGEVIGADTQYF. The CDR3 region has the DNA TGTGCCAGCAGCGTAGGTGAGGTAATCGGCGCAGATACGCAGTATTTT.

CDR3 nucleotide sequence: TGCGCCAGCAGCTTGGGCCCCAATGTAGGGGGGAACACTGAAGCTTTCTTT. It is translated as CASSLGPNVGGNTEAFF. This chain uses TRBV5-1 with TRBJ1-1; possible D gene TRBD1, 6 bases. CDR1 is SGHRS and CDR2 is YFSETQ in the germline V gene. The CDR3 totals 17 residues. Trimming took off 0 bases at V and 1 base at J, with 16 bases between the two ends.